These 26 T cell receptor beta chains were sequenced from one sample in a study of CD8 T cells in ankylosing spondylitis. Which antigens these TCRs recognize remains unknown. Whole-study results and caveats: Made up of 7 to 9 highly homologous variants, a TCR beta motif appeared characteristic of ankylosing spondylitis blood.

TCRdb called the 5' RACE reads again in MiXCR, with one record for every CDR3 protein. Among 700,000 to 1,000,000 distinct CDR3 sequences listed, approximately 12% were seen once. The sequenced material came from blood, either unsorted or a sorted T cell fraction (not recorded which). Every receptor here comes from a male donor with ankylosing spondylitis.

The V call is TRBV9, the J call TRBJ2-1; D is unresolved. Trimming left V 0 bases short and J 7 bases short, with 8 bases between. This CDR3 region has 13 residues. Germline loops: CDR1 SGDLS, CDR2 YYNGEE. The DNA of the CDR3 is TGTGCCAGCAGCGTAGGAATGTTTAATGAGCAGTTCTTC. It is translated as CASSVGMFNEQFF.

This clonotype has ten or more counts. The V call is TRBV28, the J call TRBJ1-2; D not certain. CDR1 and CDR2 (germline): MDHEN, SYDVKM. V lost 0 bases, J lost 1 base, and 9 bases lay in between. This CDR3 is built from 15 residues. The CDR3 loop reads CASSLWAELNYGYTF. CDR3 sequence (DNA): TGTGCCAGCAGTTTATGGGCAGAACTTAACTATGGCTACACCTTC.

V usage is TRBV20-1 and J usage is TRBJ1-1; D is perhaps TRBD1 (5 bases). CDR1 DFQATT and CDR2 SNEGSKA come from the germline V gene (reference sequence). V gave up 5 bases and J gave up 2 bases, with 12 bases separating them. The CDR3 length is 13 residues. This CDR3 reads CSAGGTLNTEAFF. As DNA, the CDR3 is TGCAGTGCTGGAGGGACCTTAAACACTGAAGCTTTCTTT.

In this sample, this clonotype turned up a few times. The chain recombines TRBV20-1 with TRBJ2-2; unclear D gene. V was shortened by 6 bases and J by 1 base, with 15 bases between the two germline ends. Germline V gives CDR1 DFQATT, CDR2 SNEGSKA (reference sequence). The CDR3 spans 15 residues. The CDR3 spells CSAPIPGRNTGELFF. The DNA for the CDR3 is TGCAGTGCCCCAATCCCCGGCCGGAACACCGGGGAGCTGTTTTTT.

The chain combines TRBV12-2 with TRBJ2-2; the table gives TRBD2 as D, unverified against the DNA. TRBV12-2 is an annotated pseudogene. This CDR3 region has 20 residues. In DNA, the CDR3 is TGTGCAAGTCGCCACGGGGAGGGACTTCCGAACACATTTAACACCGGGGAGCTGTTTTTT. It codes for CASRHGEGLPNTFNTGELFF.

The gene calls are TRBV11-2 and TRBJ2-3, with 9 bases that match TRBD2. With V trimmed by 6 bases and J by 4 bases, 8 bases remained unmatched. The CDR3 totals 15 residues. Germline V CDR1 and CDR2: SGHAT, FQNNGV. CDR3 nucleotides: TGTGCCAGCAGTTATAGCGGGAGTGAGGCAGATACGCAGTATTTT. Translation: CASSYSGSEADTQYF.

This clonotype was recorded a few times. This sequence joins TRBV29-1 and TRBJ2-1; tentatively, D is TRBD1 (5 bases). V lost 8 bases, J lost 6 bases, and 11 bases lay in between. The length of the CDR3 is 11 residues. CDR1 is SQVTM and CDR2 is ANQGSEA in the germline V gene. The CDR3 reads CSQGGVNEQFF. CDR3 DNA sequence: TGCAGCCAGGGTGGGGTCAATGAGCAGTTCTTC.

The V gene is TRBV12-3 or TRBV12-4, the J gene TRBJ2-7; D remains ambiguous. This CDR3 has 12 residues. Trimming stripped 4 bases from V and 2 bases from J, with 6 bases between. The CDR3 DNA reads as TGTGCCAGCAGTTCCATCCCCTACGAGCAGTACTTC. This sequence encodes CASSSIPYEQYF.

There are many counts of this clonotype. The chain employs TRBV11-2 and TRBJ2-4; D possibly corresponds to TRBD1 (6 bases). V lost 5 bases, J lost 1 base, and 24 bases lay in between. CDR3 length: 19 amino acids. CDR1 is SGHAT, CDR2 FQNNGV, per germline. CDR3 DNA sequence: TGTGCCAGCAGCCCCCCGGCAGGGGTCACTAGTCGCGCCAAAAACATTCAGTACTTC. This codes for CASSPPAGVTSRAKNIQYF.

V usage is TRBV7-2 and J usage is TRBJ2-1; possible D gene TRBD1, 6 bases. CDR1 is SGHTA, CDR2 FQGNSA, per germline. The CDR3 sequence is 15 residues long. V lost 5 bases and J 7 bases, leaving 18 bases between the germline ends. CDR3 sequence reads: CASSNDGGEWNEQFF. CDR3 nucleotide sequence: TGTGCCAGCAGCAACGATGGGGGCGAGTGGAATGAGCAGTTCTTC.

CDR3 amino acids: CATSRRSSGGRTDTQYF. DNA for the CDR3: TGTGCCACCAGCAGACGGTCTAGCGGGGGGAGGACAGATACGCAGTATTTT. The chain recombines TRBV15 with TRBJ2-3; 11 positions agree with TRBD2. Germline lookup yields CDR1 LNHNV and CDR2 YYDKDF (reference sequence). This CDR3 is 17 amino acids long. The J segment lost 3 bases and the V segment lost 2 bases, leaving 7 bases of the junction unmatched. Complete variable domain (other parts from reference TRBV15 and TRBJ2-3): DAMVIQNPRYQVTQFGKPVTLSCSQTLNHNVMYWYQQKSSQAPKLLFHYYDKDFNNEADTPDNFQSRRPNTSFCFLDIRSPGLGDTAMYLCATSRRSSGGRTDTQYFGPGTRLTVL.

The J gene is TRBJ2-7, the V gene TRBV7-2; D unresolved. The germline V gene has CDR1 SGHTA and CDR2 FQGNSA. With 8 bases removed from V and 3 bases from J, the gap between germline ends came to 14 bases. CDR3 size: 13 residues. This CDR3 reads CASLLRLGYEQYF. CDR3 DNA sequence: TGTGCCAGCTTACTCCGGCTAGGCTACGAGCAGTACTTC.

This rearrangement joins TRBV20-1 to TRBJ2-3; D is uncertain. This CDR3 comprises 13 residues. Trimming pared 4 bases from V and 6 bases from J, leaving 14 bases between. From germline, CDR1 is DFQATT and CDR2 SNEGSKA (reference sequence). The CDR3 DNA follows: TGCAGTGCTATGGCAACAGTAAAGGATACGCAGTATTTT. Translated, it gives CSAMATVKDTQYF.

The chain carries TRBV3-1 and TRBJ2-2; TRBD2 is a possible D gene (5 bases). CDR3 length equals 13 residues. Trimming cost V 4 bases and J 7 bases, with 10 bases left between them. In germline, CDR1 is LGHDT, CDR2 YNNKEL (reference sequence). The CDR3, as DNA: TGTGCCAGCAGCCCGGCGAGGGTCGGGGAGCTGTTTTTT. It is translated as CASSPARVGELFF.

The gene calls are TRBV20-1 and TRBJ2-7; no reliable D call. The CDR3 contains 14 residues. CDR1 is DFQATT, CDR2 SNEGSKA, per germline (reference sequence). V was trimmed by 3 bases and J by 6 bases, leaving 18 bases between them. CDR3 DNA: TGCAGTGCTAGGAGATCGGACGTCCGCCGCGAGCAGTACTTC. Its translation: CSARRSDVRREQYF.

This clonotype was counted between two and nine times. The chain uses TRBV6-1 and TRBJ2-5; 16 bases are shared with TRBD2. The CDR3 loop spans 18 amino acids. V was pared by 6 bases and J by 4 bases, with 11 bases of the junction left unmatched. Per germline, CDR1 MNHNS and CDR2 SASEGT. The CDR3 spells CASSRQGLAGGPRETQYF. For the CDR3, the DNA is TGTGCCAGCAGCCGCCAGGGACTAGCGGGAGGGCCTCGAGAGACCCAGTACTTC.

In its sample, this clonotype was seen a few times. The chain couples TRBV24-1 to TRBJ1-5; D gene ambiguous. The CDR3 sequence is 12 residues long. Germline values: CDR1 KGHDR, CDR2 SFDVKD. The V end was cut by 2 bases, the J end by 7 bases, with 5 bases between. CDR3 bases: TGTGCCACCAGTGATTCTGGCCAGCCCCAGCATTTT. This encodes CATSDSGQPQHF.

The CDR3 DNA follows: TGCAGTGCTAGGCGAAACAGGGGAACGGCCCATGGCTACACCTTC. Translated, it gives CSARRNRGTAHGYTF. V is TRBV20-1 and J is TRBJ1-2; the match to TRBD1 covers 7 bases. V was clipped by 3 bases and J by 6 bases; unmatched bases: 13. The germline V gene has CDR1 DFQATT and CDR2 SNEGSKA (reference sequence). This CDR3 comprises 15 residues.

This clonotype was seen a handful of times. The CDR3 coding sequence is TGTGCCAGCACTTTAAAGGGATTTGAGCAGTTCTTC. Amino acids: CASTLKGFEQFF. This sequence joins TRBV9 and TRBJ2-1; D uncertain. The V end was cut by 6 bases, the J end by 9 bases, with 13 bases between. The CDR3 loop spans 12 amino acids. Germline V gene data show CDR1 as SGDLS and CDR2 as YYNGEE. Combining the CDR3 with reference TRBV9 and TRBJ2-1 gives the whole variable domain DSGVTQTPKHLITATGQRVTLRCSPRSGDLSVYWYQQSLDQGLQFLIQYYNGEERAKGNILERFSAQQFPDLHSELNLSSLELGDSALYFCASTLKGFEQFFGPGTRLTVL.

The chain employs TRBV6-2 or TRBV6-3 and TRBJ2-1; the D is unclear. This CDR3 region has 13 residues. V dropped 4 bases and J dropped 5 bases, with 9 bases sitting between them. Germline assignment: CDR1 MNHEY and CDR2 SVGEGT. The CDR3: CASSSRRHNEQFF. In DNA form, the CDR3 reads TGTGCCAGCAGTTCGCGCCGACACAATGAGCAGTTCTTC.

The CDR3 nucleotides read TGTGCCAGCAGCTCCAAAAAATCCGAAGAGACCCAGTACTTC. This codes for CASSSKKSEETQYF. The rearrangement links TRBV5-4 to TRBJ2-5; the D is unclear. This CDR3 spans 14 amino acids. Germline V lookup: CDR1 SGHNT, CDR2 YYREEE (reference sequence). V was pared by 3 bases and J by 3 bases, with 12 bases between.

This clonotype was detected many times. V gene TRBV6-6 combines with J gene TRBJ1-1, with no clear D. The CDR3 sequence is 12 residues long. Looked up from germline, CDR1 is MNHNY and CDR2 is SVGAGI (reference sequence). Deletions cut 4 bases from V and 0 bases from J, with 3 bases between. CDR3 loop: CASSSVNTEAFF. CDR3 nucleotides: TGTGCCAGCAGTTCGGTGAACACTGAAGCTTTCTTT.

The V and J genes are TRBV15 and TRBJ1-1, with a tentative D call TRBD1 (5 bases). V lost 5 bases and J 7 bases, leaving 8 bases between the germline ends. The CDR3 consists of 11 residues. CDR1 is LNHNV and CDR2 is YYDKDF in the germline V gene (reference sequence). For the CDR3, the DNA is TGTGCCACCAGCCTCGGGGGTGAAGCTTTCTTT. Amino acids: CATSLGGEAFF.

This chain joins TRBV28 and TRBJ2-2; 10 nucleotides align to TRBD2. J gave up 0 bases and V 7 bases, and 2 bases lay outside the gene matches. The CDR3 totals 15 residues. The germline CDR1 and CDR2 sequences are MDHEN and SYDVKM. The CDR3 is CASTTSGTNTGELFF. The DNA for the CDR3 is TGTGCCAGCACCACTAGCGGGACGAACACCGGGGAGCTGTTTTTT.

This clonotype was counted ten times or more. The V gene is TRBV7-2, the J gene TRBJ1-2; D is undetermined. Germline V lookup: CDR1 SGHTA, CDR2 FQGNSA. V was cut by 5 bases and J by 2 bases, with 15 bases left in between. This CDR3 spans 15 amino acids. The CDR3 reads CASSVDRTVNYGYTF. CDR3 coding DNA: TGTGCCAGCAGCGTCGATCGCACTGTCAACTATGGCTACACCTTC.

This chain's CDR3 is CASRRDSYNSPLHF. In DNA, the CDR3 is TGTGCCAGCAGAAGGGACTCCTATAATTCACCCCTCCACTTT. The gene calls are TRBV7-9 and TRBJ1-6; D ambiguous. This CDR3 spans 14 amino acids. Trimming pared 6 bases from V and 0 bases from J, leaving 6 bases between. CDR1 is SEHNR and CDR2 is FQNEAQ in the germline V gene (reference sequence).